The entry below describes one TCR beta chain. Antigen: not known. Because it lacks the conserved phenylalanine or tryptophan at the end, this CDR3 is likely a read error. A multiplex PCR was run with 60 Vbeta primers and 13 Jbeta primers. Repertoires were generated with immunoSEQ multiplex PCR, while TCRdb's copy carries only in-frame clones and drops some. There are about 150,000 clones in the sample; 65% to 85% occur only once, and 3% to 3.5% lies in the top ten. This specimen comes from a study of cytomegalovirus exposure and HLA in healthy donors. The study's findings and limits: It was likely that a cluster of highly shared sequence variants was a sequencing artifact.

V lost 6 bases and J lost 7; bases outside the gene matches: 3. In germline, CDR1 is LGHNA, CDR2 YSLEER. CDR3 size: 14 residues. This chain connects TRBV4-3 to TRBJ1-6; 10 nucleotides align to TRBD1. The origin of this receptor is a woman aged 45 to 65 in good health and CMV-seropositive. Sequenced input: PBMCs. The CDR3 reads CASSRTGGNSPLHL. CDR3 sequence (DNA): TGCGCCAGCAGTCGGACAGGGGGGAATTCACCCCTCCACCTT.